The 17 T cell receptor beta chains in this list originate from one sample, sequenced in a study of vaccination effects on CD4 cells after COVID-19. Before sequencing, viral peptide pools were used by the ViraFEST assay to expand antigen-specific CD4+ T cells. Scientists isolated CD4+ T cells after a roughly 10-day culture period ended. The study found no prior SARS-CoV-2 infection in the vaccine recipients, who tested negative for nucleocapsid antibodies. Using immunoSEQ multiplex PCR, the repertoire was profiled, and TCRdb retains in-frame clones only, with some absent. The repertoire holds about 22,000 clones, with approximately 81% as singletons. No antigen is known for these receptors. Sequencing used CD4+ T cells from PBMCs cultured with HCoV-NL63 spike peptides, obtained before COVID-19 vaccination. The receptors come from a human donor who received a COVID-19 vaccine.

The rearrangement joins TRBV11-2 to TRBJ2-3; D possibly corresponds to TRBD1 (5 bases). The CDR3 totals 15 residues. Looked up from germline, CDR1 is SGHAT and CDR2 is FQNNGV. With 7 bases removed from V and 2 bases from J, the gap between germline ends came to 16 bases. The CDR3: CASTYSGKLTDTQYF. CDR3 sequence (DNA): TGTGCCAGCACTTACTCAGGGAAGCTCACAGATACGCAGTATTTT. Full variable domain (missing parts from reference TRBV11-2 and TRBJ2-3): EAGVAQSPRYKIIEKRQSVAFWCNPISGHATLYWYQQILGQGPKLLIQFQNNGVVDDSQLPKDRFSAERLKGVDSTLKIQPAKLEDSAVYLCASTYSGKLTDTQYFGPGTRLTVL.

V is TRBV5-6 and J is TRBJ1-1, with D possibly TRBD1 on 6 matching bases. This CDR3 is built from 12 residues. CDR1 and CDR2 from the germline V gene are SGHDT and YYEEEE. Trimming cost V 3 bases and J 12 bases, with 15 bases left between them. The CDR3 region is CASSSAGADTFF. The CDR3 DNA sequence: TGTGCCAGCAGCTCGGCGGGGGCAGATACTTTCTTT.

The genes are TRBV2 and TRBJ2-1, with 7 bases matching TRBD2. Losses at the gene ends were 7 bases for V and 7 bases for J; bases not matched to a gene: 16. The germline CDR1 and CDR2 sequences are SNHLY and FYNNEI. The CDR3 is 16 residues long. CDR3 sequence: CASNDRPREIGNEQFF. DNA for the CDR3: TGTGCCAGCAACGACCGGCCGCGGGAGATCGGAAATGAGCAGTTCTTC.

The V call is TRBV7-2, the J call TRBJ1-2, with 10 bases aligning to TRBD1. The CDR3 spans 15 residues. Germline CDR1 reads SGHTA; CDR2 reads FQGNSA. V dropped 4 bases and J dropped 5; count of bases not matched to a gene: 7. The CDR3 sequence is CASSSAGQGLYGYTF. DNA for the CDR3: TGTGCCAGCAGCTCCGCGGGACAGGGGCTATATGGCTACACCTTC. Together with reference TRBV7-2 and TRBJ1-2, the CDR3 gives the full variable domain: GAGVSQSPSNKVTEKGKDVELRCDPISGHTALYWYRQSLGQGLEFLIYFQGNSAPDKSGLPSDRFSAERTGGSVSTLTIQRTQQEDSAVYLCASSSAGQGLYGYTFGSGTRLTVV.

The chain's CDR3 is CASSEVYREAFF. For the CDR3, the DNA is TGTGCCAGCAGTGAAGTTTACAGGGAAGCTTTCTTT. The chain uses TRBV2 and TRBJ1-1, with a weak D call TRBD1 (5 bases). Trimming took 1 base from V and 8 from J, leaving 8 bases between them. The CDR3 consists of 12 residues. Looked up from germline, CDR1 is SNHLY and CDR2 is FYNNEI. The full variable domain, in which reference TRBV2 and TRBJ1-1 provide the parts outside the CDR3, is EPEVTQTPSHQVTQMGQEVILRCVPISNHLYFYWYRQILGQKVEFLVSFYNNEISEKSEIFDDQFSVERPDGSNFTLKIRSTKLEDSAMYFCASSEVYREAFFGQGTRLTVV.

This clone was seen only a few times. CDR3 sequence: CASSRGDNSPLHF. CDR3 nucleotide sequence: TGTGCCAGCAGTAGGGGGGATAATTCACCCCTCCACTTT. The chain uses TRBV28 and TRBJ1-6; D might be TRBD1 (6 bases). CDR3 length: 13 residues. V was clipped by 5 bases and J by 5 bases, with 7 bases between them. Per the germline V gene, CDR1 is MDHEN and CDR2 is SYDVKM.

This chain uses TRBV5-3 with TRBJ1-3, with D unresolved. TRBV5-3 is treated as an ORF (open reading frame) with a function not yet certain. V gave up 2 bases and J gave up 0 bases, with 6 bases separating them. The length of the CDR3 is 14 residues. CDR3 nucleotides: TGTGCCAGAAGCTTAAAGAACTCTGGAAACACCATATATTTT. Its protein is CARSLKNSGNTIYF.

The J gene is TRBJ1-3, the V gene TRBV7-9; TRBD1 matches 8 bases. The J segment lost 5 bases and the V segment lost 5 bases, leaving 5 bases of the junction unmatched. CDR1 and CDR2 from the germline V gene are SEHNR and FQNEAQ (reference sequence). CDR3 length: 14 residues. CDR3 residues: CASSLDRVRNTIYF. CDR3 in DNA: TGTGCCAGCAGCCTGGACAGGGTTAGAAACACCATATATTTT. Complete variable domain (other parts from reference TRBV7-9 and TRBJ1-3): DTGVSQNPRHKITKRGQNVTFRCDPISEHNRLYWYRQTLGQGPEFLTYFQNEAQLEKSRLLSDRFSAERPKGSFSTLEIQRTEQGDSAMYLCASSLDRVRNTIYFGEGSWLTVV.

The chain combines TRBV4-1 with TRBJ2-1, with 14 bases lining up with TRBD2. Per germline, CDR1 MGHRA and CDR2 YSYEKL. With 4 bases clipped from V and 10 bases from J, the junction kept 15 bases outside the gene matches. This CDR3 is built from 18 residues. The chain's CDR3 is CASSRTGLAGVGGDEQFF. As DNA, the CDR3 is TGCGCCAGCAGCCGAACGGGACTAGCGGGAGTGGGCGGTGACGAGCAGTTCTTC.

The rearrangement links TRBV12-3 or TRBV12-4 to TRBJ1-6, with unresolved D. V was cut by 1 base and J by 7 bases, with 5 bases left in between. This CDR3 has 13 amino acids. Written as DNA, the CDR3 is TGTGCCAGCAGTTTAGAGAAAAATTCACCCCTCCACTTT. Amino acid sequence: CASSLEKNSPLHF.

The V and J genes are TRBV10-3 and TRBJ2-1, with 8 bases matching TRBD2. CDR1 is ENHRY and CDR2 is SYGVKD in the germline V gene. The CDR3 covers 13 residues. V lost 8 bases and J lost 6; bases outside the gene matches: 6. The CDR3 coding sequence is TGTGCCATCTCCCCGGGGGGGGTCAATGAGCAGTTCTTC. This gives the protein CAISPGGVNEQFF.

The chain recombines TRBV14 with TRBJ1-6, with 8 bases matching TRBD1. Germline trimming cut 3 bases from V and 6 bases from J; bases unmatched to any gene: 4. Looked up from germline, CDR1 is SGHDN and CDR2 is FVKESK. CDR3 size: 15 residues. CDR3 DNA: TGTGCCAGCAGCCACAGGGGGCTTATTAATTCACCCCTCCACTTT. This translates into CASSHRGLINSPLHF.

V and J are TRBV9 and TRBJ1-1; a weak D match, TRBD1 (6 bases). The germline V gene encodes CDR1 SGDLS and CDR2 YYNGEE. This CDR3 comprises 13 residues. V shed 2 bases and J shed 3 bases, with 8 bases lying between them. The CDR3 DNA follows: TGTGCCAGCAGCGTTAAGGGGGACACTGAAGCTTTCTTT. It codes for CASSVKGDTEAFF.

In DNA form, the CDR3 reads TGTGCCAGCAGTTACAGGAGAGGACGAGAGACCCAGTACTTC. It codes for CASSYRRGRETQYF. This chain joins TRBV6-2 or TRBV6-3 and TRBJ2-5; D is uncertain. Trimming left V 2 bases short and J 4 bases short, with 11 bases between. The CDR3 sequence is 14 residues long. Germline CDR1 and CDR2: MNHEY and SVGEGT.

The V call is TRBV19, the J call TRBJ1-6; D might be TRBD1 (5 bases). V was cut by 7 bases and J by 7 bases, with 17 bases left in between. The CDR3 runs 15 residues. Germline CDR1 reads LNHDA; CDR2 reads SQIVND (reference sequence). This chain's CDR3 is CASTQFQGGNSPLHF. DNA of the CDR3: TGTGCCAGTACCCAATTCCAGGGTGGGAATTCACCCCTCCACTTT.

This clone turned up a few times. V usage is TRBV14 and J usage is TRBJ1-1, with D tentatively TRBD1 (5 bases). Germline CDR1 reads SGHDN; CDR2 reads FVKESK. V lost 2 bases and J lost 10, with 14 bases in between. The CDR3 consists of 13 residues. The CDR3 is CASSQPPGGGAFF. The CDR3 DNA is TGTGCCAGCAGCCAACCCCCGGGGGGGGGAGCTTTCTTT.

With respect to this clone: This specimen includes other DNA sequences encoding the same CDR3. The rearrangement uses TRBV5-1 and TRBJ2-3, with 11 bases lining up with TRBD2. The CDR3 has 16 residues. V was pared by 4 bases and J by 1 base, with 5 bases of the junction left unmatched. Germline CDR1 is SGHRS and CDR2 is YFSETQ. This CDR3 reads CASSLGTSGGTDTQYF. The CDR3 region has the DNA TGCGCCAGCAGCCTGGGGACTAGCGGAGGCACAGATACGCAGTATTTT. Combining the CDR3 with reference TRBV5-1 and TRBJ2-3 gives the whole variable domain KAGVTQTPRYLIKTRGQQVTLSCSPISGHRSVSWYQQTPGQGLQFLFEYFSETQRNKGNFPGRFSGRQFSNSRSEMNVSTLELGDSALYLCASSLGTSGGTDTQYFGPGTRLTVL.